These 18 T cell receptor beta chains were sequenced from one sample in a study of blood T cell repertoires in COVID-19 (dated by TCRdb to about 2020). Receptors were amplified or captured by the immunoSEQ multiplex PCR assay. The immuneACCESS repertoire file appears here via TCRdb, limited to in-frame rearrangements. These files lack a portion of the clones; in checked studies, under half of the deficit traces to unresolved V genes, and the cause of the others is not known. Within this sample are 150,000 or so clones, with approximately 79% of them counted one time only. Roughly 6.4% of the sample lies in the top ten. Sequencing was done on a sample of peripheral blood. The receptors were sampled from a woman aged 40 to 49 with COVID-19, enrolled during active disease.

This clone appeared once. J is TRBJ2-1 and V is TRBV19; 13 bases are a match to TRBD2. The CDR3 covers 17 residues. CDR1 and CDR2 from the germline V gene are LNHDA and SQIVND (reference sequence). The trim removed 2 bases at V and 0 bases at J, leaving 1 base unmatched. Written as DNA, the CDR3 is TGTGCCAGTAGTATAAGGACTAGCGGGAGCTCCTACAATGAGCAGTTCTTC. It is translated as CASSIRTSGSSYNEQFF.

The J gene is TRBJ2-2, the V gene TRBV7-3; a possible D gene is TRBD2 (5 bases). The length of the CDR3 is 17 residues. Trimming took 2 bases from V and 6 from J, leaving 19 bases between them. Germline V gives CDR1 SGHTA, CDR2 FQGTGA. CDR3 amino acids: CASSLGFGKVIPGELFF. Written as DNA, the CDR3 is TGTGCCAGCAGCTTAGGTTTCGGGAAGGTGATTCCCGGGGAGCTGTTTTTT.

This clone has only a few counts. V usage is TRBV28 and J usage is TRBJ1-5, with D unresolved. Germline-derived CDR1 and CDR2 are MDHEN and SYDVKM. The V end was cut by 7 bases, the J end by 3 bases, with 7 bases between. The length of the CDR3 is 12 residues. The CDR3 spells CASTFYNQPQHF. The CDR3 DNA follows: TGTGCCAGCACCTTCTACAATCAGCCCCAGCATTTT.

This chain uses TRBV9 with TRBJ2-2; TRBD2 agrees at 8 bases. This CDR3 contains 15 residues. Germline V CDR1 and CDR2: SGDLS, YYNGEE. V lost 0 bases and J lost 3; bases outside the gene matches: 1. This CDR3 reads CASSVVGGDTGELFF. The CDR3 DNA reads as TGTGCCAGCAGCGTAGTCGGGGGGGACACCGGGGAGCTGTTTTTT.

This chain links TRBV9 with TRBJ2-3; tentatively, D is TRBD1 (5 bases). V was trimmed by 3 bases and J by 0 bases, leaving 17 bases between them. This CDR3 comprises 17 residues. Germline CDR1 reads SGDLS; CDR2 reads YYNGEE. The CDR3 bases are TGTGCCAGCAGCGCCCGATCAGGGCAGTCTAGCACAGATACGCAGTATTTT. The encoded protein is CASSARSGQSSTDTQYF.

The V and J genes are TRBV2 and TRBJ1-6; 7 bases line up with TRBD1. CDR1 is SNHLY and CDR2 is FYNNEI in the germline V gene. With 7 bases clipped from V and 6 bases from J, the junction kept 9 bases outside the gene matches. This CDR3 is built from 15 residues. DNA of the CDR3: TGTGCCAGCACCCAGGGGGGACAATTTAATTCACCCCTCCACTTT. This gives the protein CASTQGGQFNSPLHF.

The J gene is TRBJ2-3, the V gene TRBV6-5; a possible D gene is TRBD1 (5 bases). From germline, CDR1 is MNHEY and CDR2 SVGAGI. The CDR3 covers 11 residues. The V end lost 6 bases, the J end lost 9 bases, and 10 bases lay between the germline ends. The CDR3 region has the DNA TGTGCCAGCAGAGGGGTCGGGACGCAGTATTTT. Its translation: CASRGVGTQYF.

The rearrangement uses TRBV28 and TRBJ1-4, with TRBD1 as a possible D gene (6 bases). With 5 bases removed from V and 5 bases from J, the gap between germline ends came to 12 bases. This CDR3 has 14 amino acids. The germline CDR1 and CDR2 sequences are MDHEN and SYDVKM. The CDR3 sequence: CASSDSRGNEKLFF. The CDR3 DNA reads as TGTGCCAGCAGTGACTCCAGGGGAAATGAAAAACTGTTTTTT.

This sequence joins TRBV5-1 and TRBJ2-1; 9 bases match TRBD1. The CDR3 runs to 14 residues. Trimming at V came to 5 bases and at J to 9 bases, leaving 9 bases not matched to a gene. Germline V gene sequence: CDR1 SGHRS, CDR2 YFSETQ. CDR3 loop: CASRTGGADLEQFF. CDR3 nucleotides: TGCGCCAGCAGAACAGGGGGCGCGGATCTTGAGCAGTTCTTC.

The chain is built from TRBV29-1 and TRBJ2-7; TRBD2 aligns across 10 bases. From germline, CDR1 is SQVTM and CDR2 ANQGSEA. The J segment lost 7 bases and the V segment lost 1 base, leaving 7 bases of the junction unmatched. The CDR3 length is 14 residues. The CDR3 here is CSVEALAGAKEQYF. CDR3 DNA sequence: TGCAGCGTTGAAGCCCTAGCGGGAGCGAAAGAGCAGTACTTC.

The J gene is TRBJ2-3, the V gene TRBV19; possible D gene TRBD2, 5 bases. Germline CDR1 is LNHDA and CDR2 is SQIVND (reference sequence). V dropped 3 bases and J dropped 2 bases, with 9 bases sitting between them. The CDR3 spans 14 residues. In nucleotides, the CDR3 is TGTGCCAGTAGTATTCGGCTAGCCACAGATACGCAGTATTTT. It is translated as CASSIRLATDTQYF.

The chain combines TRBV11-2 with TRBJ2-7, with 8 bases fitting TRBD2. The V and J ends lost 1 base and 5 bases, in that order; junction bases with no gene match: 7. The V gene's germline CDR1 is SGHAT and CDR2 FQNNGV. The CDR3 is made up of 15 amino acids. In DNA, the CDR3 is TGTGCCAGCAGCTTAGCTCTTGGACTAGCACACGAGCAGTACTTC. This translates into CASSLALGLAHEQYF.

The CDR3, as DNA: TGTGCCAGCACCATCAACAATGAGCAGTTCTTC. Translation gives CASTINNEQFF. The J gene is TRBJ2-1, the V gene TRBV28, with D unresolved. CDR1 MDHEN and CDR2 SYDVKM come from the germline V gene. CDR3 length: 11 residues. V lost 7 bases to trimming and J lost 5 bases, with 6 bases between them.

This rearrangement joins TRBV30 to TRBJ1-1, with D maybe TRBD1 (6 bases). Trimming removed 3 bases at V and 4 bases at J, with 21 bases between. Germline V gene sequence: CDR1 GTSNPN, CDR2 SVGIG (reference sequence). The CDR3 has 16 residues. In DNA form, the CDR3 reads TGTGCCTGGAGGGTCGGACCGGCAACAGGGACCACTGAAGCTTTCTTT. This encodes CAWRVGPATGTTEAFF.

The chain links TRBV5-4 to TRBJ2-1; TRBD2 matches 7 bases. Germline V CDR1 and CDR2: SGHNT, YYREEE (reference sequence). There are 16 residues in the CDR3. With V trimmed by 1 base and J by 2 bases, 6 bases remained unmatched. The DNA for the CDR3 is TGTGCCAGCAGCTTGTCCCGGGGGGAGGCCTACAATGAGCAGTTCTTC. It codes for CASSLSRGEAYNEQFF.

The chain carries TRBV3-1 (or the pseudogene TRBV3-2) and TRBJ2-3; 9 bases are a match to TRBD2. CDR3 length equals 13 residues. Trimming cost V 7 bases and J 4 bases; bases outside gene matches: 3. Looked up from germline, CDR1 is LGHDT and CDR2 is YNNKEL (reference sequence). The DNA for the CDR3 is TGTGCCAGCAATAGCGGGAGCCCAGATACGCAGTATTTT. Its translation is CASNSGSPDTQYF.

The chain is built from TRBV4-1 and TRBJ2-5; weak D call: TRBD2 (5 bases). Trimming pared 0 bases from V and 9 bases from J, leaving 11 bases between. The germline gives CDR1 MGHRA, CDR2 YSYEKL. The CDR3 is 13 amino acids. The CDR3, as DNA: TGCGCCAGCAGCCAAGAAGGAGGCGGGCCCCAGTACTTC. As protein: CASSQEGGGPQYF.

The chain couples TRBV28 to TRBJ2-1; D is ambiguous. CDR1 and CDR2 from the germline V gene are MDHEN and SYDVKM. The V gene lost 6 bases and the J gene lost 10 bases, with 16 bases spanning the gap. This CDR3 is built from 13 residues. Written as DNA, the CDR3 is TGTGCCAGCAGCGAGGAGTGGGTAGAGGAGCAGTTCTTC. Its protein product is CASSEEWVEEQFF. Complete variable domain (other parts from reference TRBV28 and TRBJ2-1): DVKVTQSSRYLVKRTGEKVFLECVQDMDHENMFWYRQDPGLGLRLIYFSYDVKMKEKGDIPEGYSVSREKKERFSLILESASTNQTSMYLCASSEEWVEEQFFGPGTRLTVL.